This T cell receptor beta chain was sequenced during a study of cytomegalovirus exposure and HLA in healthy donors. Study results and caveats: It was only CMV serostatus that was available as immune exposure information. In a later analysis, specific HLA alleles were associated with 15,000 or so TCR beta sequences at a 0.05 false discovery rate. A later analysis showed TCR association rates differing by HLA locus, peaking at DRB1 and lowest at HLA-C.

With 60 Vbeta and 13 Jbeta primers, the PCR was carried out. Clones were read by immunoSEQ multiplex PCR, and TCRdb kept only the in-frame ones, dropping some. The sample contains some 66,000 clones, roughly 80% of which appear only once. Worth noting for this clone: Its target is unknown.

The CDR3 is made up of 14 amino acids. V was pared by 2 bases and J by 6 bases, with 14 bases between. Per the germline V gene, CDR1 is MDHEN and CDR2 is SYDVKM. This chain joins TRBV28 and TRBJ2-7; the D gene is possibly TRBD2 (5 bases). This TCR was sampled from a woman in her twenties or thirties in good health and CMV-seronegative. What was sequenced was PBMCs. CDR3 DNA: TGTGCCAGCAGTTTACGGGGAGTCTCACCCGAGCAGTACTTC. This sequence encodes CASSLRGVSPEQYF.